The source of this TCR beta chain is a study of T cells after posttransplantation cyclophosphamide. Findings and limits, study-wide: Later blood repertoires were often dominated by clones from the donor CD8+ memory compartment. Blood and skin or GI T cell repertoires showed limited TRB overlap. TRB clonality was highly associated with recipient CMV seropositivity and reactivation.

TCRdb's table, derived via immunoSEQ multiplex PCR, lists solely in-frame clones and lacks some. The table has roughly 10,000 clones, 89% seen once. In regard to this clone: Its antigen is as yet unknown.

J lost 9 bases, V lost 4 bases, and 8 bases had no gene match. The CDR3 has 13 residues. Germline-derived CDR1 and CDR2 are SEHNR and FQNEAQ (reference sequence). Control samples came 1 year after myeloablative marrow transplants with methotrexate plus calcineurin inhibitor. The V and J genes are TRBV7-9 and TRBJ1-1, with 7 bases lining up with TRBD1. This receptor was taken from a male patient in his fifties who received an allogeneic stem cell transplant from an unrelated donor, was CMV-positive, and had chronic GVHD only. The graft donor may have contributed some T cells. Source: PBMCs, taken 420 to 450 days after allogeneic stem cell transplant with calcineurin inhibitor and methotrexate. DNA for the CDR3: TGTGCCAGCAGCTACGGACAGGCCGGTAAAGCTTTCTTT. Translating gives CASSYGQAGKAFF.